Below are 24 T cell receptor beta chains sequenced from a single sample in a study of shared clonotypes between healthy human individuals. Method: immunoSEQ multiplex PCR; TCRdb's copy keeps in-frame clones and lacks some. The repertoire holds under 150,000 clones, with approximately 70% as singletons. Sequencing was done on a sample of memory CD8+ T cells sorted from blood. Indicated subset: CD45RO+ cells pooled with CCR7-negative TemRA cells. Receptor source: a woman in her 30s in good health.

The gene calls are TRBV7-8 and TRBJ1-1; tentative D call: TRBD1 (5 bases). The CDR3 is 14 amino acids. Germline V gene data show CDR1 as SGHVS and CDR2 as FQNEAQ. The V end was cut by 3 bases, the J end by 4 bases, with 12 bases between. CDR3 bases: TGTGCCAGCAGCTTGGGGCGGGTCCCCACTGAAGCTTTCTTT. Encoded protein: CASSLGRVPTEAFF.

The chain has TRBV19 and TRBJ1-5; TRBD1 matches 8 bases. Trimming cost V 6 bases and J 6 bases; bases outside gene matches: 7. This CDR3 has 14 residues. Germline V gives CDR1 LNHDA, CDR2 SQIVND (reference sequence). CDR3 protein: CASSPGQGGQPQHF. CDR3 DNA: TGTGCCAGTAGCCCCGGACAGGGCGGTCAGCCCCAGCATTTT.

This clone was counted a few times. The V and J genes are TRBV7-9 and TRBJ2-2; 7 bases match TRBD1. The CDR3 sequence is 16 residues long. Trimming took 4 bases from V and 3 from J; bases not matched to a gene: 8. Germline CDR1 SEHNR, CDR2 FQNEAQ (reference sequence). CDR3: CASSSPQGMHTGELFF. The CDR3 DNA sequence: TGTGCCAGCAGCTCCCCACAGGGGATGCACACCGGGGAGCTGTTTTTT.

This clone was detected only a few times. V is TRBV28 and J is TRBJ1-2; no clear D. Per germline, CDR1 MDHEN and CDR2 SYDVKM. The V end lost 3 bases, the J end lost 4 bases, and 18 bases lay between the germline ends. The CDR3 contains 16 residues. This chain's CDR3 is CASSFRQTTAGYGYTF. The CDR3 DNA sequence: TGTGCCAGCAGTTTTAGGCAAACAACGGCCGGCTATGGCTACACCTTC.

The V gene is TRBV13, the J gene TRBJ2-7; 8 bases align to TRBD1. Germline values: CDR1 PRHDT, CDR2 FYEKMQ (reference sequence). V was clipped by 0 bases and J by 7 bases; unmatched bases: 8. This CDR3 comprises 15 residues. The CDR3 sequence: CASSLGTGAGGEQYF. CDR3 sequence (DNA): TGTGCCAGCAGCTTAGGGACAGGGGCAGGGGGAGAGCAGTACTTC.

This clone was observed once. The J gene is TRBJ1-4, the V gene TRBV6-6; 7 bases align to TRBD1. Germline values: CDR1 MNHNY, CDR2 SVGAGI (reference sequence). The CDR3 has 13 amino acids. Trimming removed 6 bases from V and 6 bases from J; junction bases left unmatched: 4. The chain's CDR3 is CASRSRGDEKLFF. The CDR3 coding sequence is TGTGCCAGCAGATCCAGGGGGGATGAAAAACTGTTTTTT.

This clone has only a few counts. CDR3 region: CASSWGWGIQETQYF. For the CDR3, the DNA is TGCGCCAGCAGCTGGGGTTGGGGGATCCAAGAGACCCAGTACTTC. The chain carries TRBV5-1 and TRBJ2-5; D is tentatively TRBD1 or TRBD2 (5 bases each). CDR3 length equals 15 residues. Deletions cut 3 bases from V and 1 base from J, with 13 bases between. Germline loops: CDR1 SGHRS, CDR2 YFSETQ.

For the CDR3, the DNA is TGTGCCAGCAGCCTACGCCCCTGGTTGACCCAGTACTTC. Its protein product is CASSLRPWLTQYF. This chain connects TRBV9 to TRBJ2-5; D gene uncertain. The germline CDR1 and CDR2 sequences are SGDLS and YYNGEE. V was trimmed by 4 bases and J by 7 bases, leaving 14 bases between them. The CDR3 spans 13 residues.

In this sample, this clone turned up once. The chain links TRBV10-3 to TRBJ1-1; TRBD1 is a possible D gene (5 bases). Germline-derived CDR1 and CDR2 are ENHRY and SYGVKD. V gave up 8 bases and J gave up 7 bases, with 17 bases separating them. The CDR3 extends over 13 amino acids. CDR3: CAIRTFRGREAFF. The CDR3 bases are TGTGCCATCCGGACGTTTAGGGGTCGTGAAGCTTTCTTT.

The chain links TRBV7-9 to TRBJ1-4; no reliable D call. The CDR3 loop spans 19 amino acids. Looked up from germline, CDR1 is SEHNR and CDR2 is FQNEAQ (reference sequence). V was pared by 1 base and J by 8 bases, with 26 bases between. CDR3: CASSLGAILGSSRKEKLFF. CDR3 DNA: TGTGCCAGCAGCTTAGGTGCCATTTTGGGATCGAGTCGTAAGGAAAAACTGTTTTTT. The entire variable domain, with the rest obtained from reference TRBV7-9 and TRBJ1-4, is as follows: DTGVSQNPRHKITKRGQNVTFRCDPISEHNRLYWYRQTLGQGPEFLTYFQNEAQLEKSRLLSDRFSAERPKGSFSTLEIQRTEQGDSAMYLCASSLGAILGSSRKEKLFFGSGTQLSVL.

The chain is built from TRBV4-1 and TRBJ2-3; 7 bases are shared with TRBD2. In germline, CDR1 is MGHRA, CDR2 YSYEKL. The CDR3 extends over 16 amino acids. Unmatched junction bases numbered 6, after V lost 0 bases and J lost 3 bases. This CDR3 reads CASSQDVTSSTDTQYF. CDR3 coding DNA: TGCGCCAGCAGCCAAGATGTGACTAGCAGTACAGATACGCAGTATTTT.

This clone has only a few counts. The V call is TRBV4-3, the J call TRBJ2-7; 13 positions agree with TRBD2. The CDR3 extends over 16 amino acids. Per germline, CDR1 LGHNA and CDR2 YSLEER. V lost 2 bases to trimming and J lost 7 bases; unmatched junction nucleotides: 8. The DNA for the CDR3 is TGCGCCAGCAGCCAAAGCCCGGGACTAGCGGGGAGGGAGCAGTACTTC. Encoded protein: CASSQSPGLAGREQYF.

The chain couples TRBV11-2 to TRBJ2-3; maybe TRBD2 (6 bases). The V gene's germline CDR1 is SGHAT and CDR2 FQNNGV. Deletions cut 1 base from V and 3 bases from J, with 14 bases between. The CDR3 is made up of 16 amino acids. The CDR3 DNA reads TGTGCCAGCAGCTTAGGTCGAGCTAGCGCAACAGATACGCAGTATTTT. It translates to CASSLGRASATDTQYF.

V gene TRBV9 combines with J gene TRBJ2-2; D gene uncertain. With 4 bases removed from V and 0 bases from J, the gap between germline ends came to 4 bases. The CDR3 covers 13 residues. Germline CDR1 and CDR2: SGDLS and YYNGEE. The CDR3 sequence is CASSPPNTGELFF. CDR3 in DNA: TGTGCCAGCAGCCCCCCGAACACCGGGGAGCTGTTTTTT.

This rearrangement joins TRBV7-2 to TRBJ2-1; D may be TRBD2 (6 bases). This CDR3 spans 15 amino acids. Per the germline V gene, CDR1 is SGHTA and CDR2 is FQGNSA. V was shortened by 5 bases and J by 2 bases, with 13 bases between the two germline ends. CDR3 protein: CASSKLALTYNEQFF. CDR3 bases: TGTGCCAGCAGCAAACTAGCTTTGACCTACAATGAGCAGTTCTTC.

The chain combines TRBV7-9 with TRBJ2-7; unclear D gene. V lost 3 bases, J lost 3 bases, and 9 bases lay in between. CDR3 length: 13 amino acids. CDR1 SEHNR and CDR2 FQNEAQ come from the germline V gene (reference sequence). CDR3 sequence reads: CASSLLTDYEQYF. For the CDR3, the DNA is TGTGCCAGCAGCTTGTTGACTGACTACGAGCAGTACTTC.

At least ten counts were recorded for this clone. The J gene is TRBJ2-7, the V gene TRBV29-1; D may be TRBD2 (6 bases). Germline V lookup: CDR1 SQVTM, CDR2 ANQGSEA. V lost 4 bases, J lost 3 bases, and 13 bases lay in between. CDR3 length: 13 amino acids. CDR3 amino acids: CSVGGGEGYEQYF. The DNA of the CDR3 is TGCAGCGTTGGAGGAGGGGAAGGCTACGAGCAGTACTTC.

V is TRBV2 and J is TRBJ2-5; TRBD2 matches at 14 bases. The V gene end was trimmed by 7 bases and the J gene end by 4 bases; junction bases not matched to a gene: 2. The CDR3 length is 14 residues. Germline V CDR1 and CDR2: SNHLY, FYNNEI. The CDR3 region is CASTGLAGGETQYF. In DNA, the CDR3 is TGTGCCAGCACAGGACTAGCGGGGGGAGAGACCCAGTACTTC.

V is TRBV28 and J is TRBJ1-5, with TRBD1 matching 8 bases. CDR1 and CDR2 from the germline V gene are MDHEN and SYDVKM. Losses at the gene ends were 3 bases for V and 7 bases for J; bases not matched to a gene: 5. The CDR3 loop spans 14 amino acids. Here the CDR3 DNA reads TGTGCCAGCAGTTTTCGGCAGGGGGCCCAGCCCCAGCATTTT. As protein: CASSFRQGAQPQHF.

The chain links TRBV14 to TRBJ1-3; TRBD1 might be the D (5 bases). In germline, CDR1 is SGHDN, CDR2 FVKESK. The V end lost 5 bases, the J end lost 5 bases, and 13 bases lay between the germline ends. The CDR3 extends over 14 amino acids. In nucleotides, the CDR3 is TGTGCCAGCAGCACAAGTAGGGACCGAAACACCATATATTTT. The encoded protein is CASSTSRDRNTIYF.

The CDR3 here is CASTRGGLAGGHSYEQYF. CDR3 DNA sequence: TGTGCCAGCACCCGAGGGGGACTAGCGGGAGGGCATTCCTACGAGCAGTACTTC. This chain links TRBV25-1 with TRBJ2-7; TRBD2 aligns across 16 bases. The length of the CDR3 is 18 residues. V lost 7 bases, J lost 1 base, and 10 bases stayed unmatched. The germline V gene encodes CDR1 MGHDK and CDR2 SYGVNS.

This chain's CDR3 is CASRDTGRGDEKLFF. CDR3 DNA: TGTGCCAGCAGGGATACAGGACGGGGGGATGAAAAACTGTTTTTT. The chain links TRBV7-6 to TRBJ1-4, with D perhaps TRBD1 (5 bases). V was pared by 6 bases and J by 6 bases, with 17 bases between. This CDR3 spans 15 amino acids. Germline values: CDR1 SGHVS, CDR2 FNYEAQ.

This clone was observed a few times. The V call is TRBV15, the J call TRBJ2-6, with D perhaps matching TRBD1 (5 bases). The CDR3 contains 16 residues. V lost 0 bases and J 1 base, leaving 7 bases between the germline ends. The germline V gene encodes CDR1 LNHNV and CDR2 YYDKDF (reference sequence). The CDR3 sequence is CATSRDRQSGANVLTF. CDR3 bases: TGTGCCACCAGCAGAGATAGACAGTCTGGGGCCAACGTCCTGACTTTC.

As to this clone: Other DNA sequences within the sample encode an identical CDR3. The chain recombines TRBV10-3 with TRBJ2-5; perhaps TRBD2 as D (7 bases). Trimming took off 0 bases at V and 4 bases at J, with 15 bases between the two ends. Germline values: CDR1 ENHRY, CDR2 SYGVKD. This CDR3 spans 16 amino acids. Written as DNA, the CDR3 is TGTGCCATCAGTGAGTCGGGGGCGGGAGAGGGAGAGACCCAGTACTTC. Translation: CAISESGAGEGETQYF.